This record covers a single TCR beta chain. The antigen is unknown. There are 16 residues in the CDR3. Germline CDR1 and CDR2: DFQATT and SNEGSKA (reference sequence). The V segment lost 3 bases and the J segment 5 bases; nucleotides outside the gene matches: 15. This entry is derived from a study of T cell responses to AZD1222 COVID-19 vaccine. The study's findings and limits: Baseline serostatus was positive in only six AZD1222 recipients. Spike regions recognized by vaccine-associated CD4 TCRs spanned the protein, led by 160-218 and 743-854.

Sequencing was performed with immunoSEQ multiplex PCR; in TCRdb, only in-frame clones are kept and a portion is missing. The sample consists of over 110,000 clones, roughly 92% of them appearing once. Sequenced material: peripheral blood, taken 28 days after the second AZD1222 dose. The chain employs TRBV20-1 and TRBJ2-5; 7 nucleotides line up with TRBD2. This clonotype originated in an adult who received the AZD1222 COVID-19 vaccine. The CDR3 loop reads CSASGAGVGVIETQYF. CDR3 coding DNA: TGCAGTGCTAGTGGTGCGGGAGTGGGGGTGATTGAGACCCAGTACTTC.